This TCR beta chain was retrieved from a study of shared clonotypes between healthy human individuals. Study-level findings and limits: Larger estimated richness was generally recorded for naive subsets relative to memory subsets.

Regarding this clone: The antigen remains undetermined.

Assay: immunoSEQ multiplex PCR; the TCRdb copy retains only in-frame clones and omits some. The sample consists of roughly 2,500,000 clones, 80% to 95% of them appearing once. Germline CDR1 and CDR2: SNHLY and FYNNEI. Between the trimmed V and J ends, which lost 6 bases and 10 bases, there was a span of 15 bases. CDR3 size: 12 residues. The J gene is TRBJ1-1, the V gene TRBV2, with D unresolved. The sequenced material came from naive CD4+ T cells from PBMCs. Subset here: CD45RA+ positively selected. The receptor's source is a man younger than 35 in good health. Some clones in this sample may be carry-over from other donors' samples. The CDR3 DNA is TGTGCCAGCAGCCAAGGCTGGGAGGGAGCTTTCTTT. Its translation: CASSQGWEGAFF. The full variable domain, its missing parts supplied by reference TRBV2 and TRBJ1-1, is EPEVTQTPSHQVTQMGQEVILRCVPISNHLYFYWYRQILGQKVEFLVSFYNNEISEKSEIFDDQFSVERPDGSNFTLKIRSTKLEDSAMYFCASSQGWEGAFFGQGTRLTVV.